The sequence of this T cell receptor beta chain was determined in a study of post-analysis software for immune sequencing data (dated by TCRdb to the mid-2010s). A note on the overall study: Relapsing-remitting, secondary progressive and progressive-relapsing multiple sclerosis were recorded as disease courses, and subtype annotation was lacking for some patients. A subset of samples was prepared in parallel using single-end sample barcoding, then pooled and co-amplified after Illumina adapter ligation. Patient repertoires were compared against 10 to 12 previously published healthy control repertoires from donors aged 6 to 25 years. General study outcomes and caveats: Compared with controls, multiple sclerosis patients had significantly lower normalized Chao1 diversity, a finding suggesting substantial peripheral T-cell clonal expansion. Significantly higher frequencies in patients than in controls were found for a few TRBV segments, including TRBV5-6, TRBV5-1 and TRBV20-1. Direct clustering with F measure revealed strong co-clustering of samples prepared in the same batch, which led to a batch-effect correction. The multiple sclerosis patient group was slightly younger than the control group.

V is pared back by 5 bases and J by 2 bases, with 9 bases lying between the germline termini. The germline V gene (reference sequence) gives CDR1 as DFQATT and CDR2 as SNEGSKA. Measured from the cysteine to the phenylalanine, the CDR3 is 12 residues long. Of all the DNA, just the CDR3 is kept, 36 bases in frame from base 1. Receptors were amplified or captured by PCR. Sequencing took place on an Illumina HiSeq 2500. Unique molecular identifiers were incorporated into TCR beta cDNA libraries to reduce PCR and sequencing biases. Every 1 to 10 million input T cells yielded approximately 500,000 cDNA molecules, meaning each molecule approximated one T cell. The patient libraries were prepared and sequenced using the same protocol as the earlier healthy control dataset. Samples belonging to the same batch were prepared together, multiplexed and sequenced on a shared HiSeq lane. Turning to the authors' computational methods: Raw barcoded reads were processed with MIGEC, discarding single-read molecular identifier groups before consensus assembly and CDR3 extraction. VDJtools was used for post-analysis of the clonotype tables, with diversity normalized by down-sampling every dataset to the smallest sample size. To correct batch-related cross-sample contamination, repertoire overlap clustering matched CDR3 amino acid sequences but not nucleotide sequences. The public sequencing data were trimmed at Q25 with fastp and processed into clonotypes with MiXCR by TCRdb, which kept only in-frame beta chains. Each record represents a unique CDR3 protein, reported with the most common genes and DNA among its rows. TCRdb, not the authors, supplied the V and J calls. The sample includes about 200,000 distinct CDR3 sequences, with 25% to 35% observed a single time. The top ten hold roughly 3.4% of the sample.

To demonstrate the VDJtools post-analysis software, the study profiled TCR beta repertoires from the peripheral blood of 13 young patients with multiple sclerosis. The patients with multiple sclerosis were children and adolescents between 6 and 15 years of age. This clonotype has a count of ten or more. There is no known antigen for this receptor. It has no much larger one-base neighbor in the sample; base qualities were not kept. This receptor was obtained from a girl aged 2-17 years with multiple sclerosis. The chain was built from TRBV20-1 and TRBJ1-2; the D gene is unclear. The source material was blood. The DNA is as follows: TGCAGTGCTCCCGTTAACAACTATGGCTACACCTTC. It specifies CSAPVNNYGYTF.